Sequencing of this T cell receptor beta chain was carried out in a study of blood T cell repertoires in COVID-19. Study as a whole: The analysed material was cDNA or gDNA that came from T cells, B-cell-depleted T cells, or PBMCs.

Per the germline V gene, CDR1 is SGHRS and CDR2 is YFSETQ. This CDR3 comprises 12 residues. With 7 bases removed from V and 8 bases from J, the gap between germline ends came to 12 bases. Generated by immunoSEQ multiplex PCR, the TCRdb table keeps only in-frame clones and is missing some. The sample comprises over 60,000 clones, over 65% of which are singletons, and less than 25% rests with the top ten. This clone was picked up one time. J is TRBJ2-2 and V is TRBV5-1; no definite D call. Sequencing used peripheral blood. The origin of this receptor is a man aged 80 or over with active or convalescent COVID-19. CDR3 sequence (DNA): TGCGCCAGCTCCGCAAGCTTGGGGGAGCTGTTTTTT. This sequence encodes CASSASLGELFF.